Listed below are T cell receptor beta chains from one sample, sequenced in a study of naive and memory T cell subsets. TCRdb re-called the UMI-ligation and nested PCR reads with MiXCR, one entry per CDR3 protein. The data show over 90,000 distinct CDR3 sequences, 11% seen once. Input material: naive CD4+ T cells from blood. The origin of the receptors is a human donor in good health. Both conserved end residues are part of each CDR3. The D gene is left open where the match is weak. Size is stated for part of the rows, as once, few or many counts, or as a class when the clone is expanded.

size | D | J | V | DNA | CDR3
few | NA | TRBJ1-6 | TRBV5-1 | TGCGCCAGCAGTCCAGGGACTGTTCACTCCTATAATTCACCCCTCCACTTT | CASSPGTVHSYNSPLHF
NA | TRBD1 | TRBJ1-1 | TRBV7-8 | TGTGCCAGCAGCGCCACCGGGACAGGGTTTGGCACTGAAGCTTTCTTT | CASSATGTGFGTEAFF
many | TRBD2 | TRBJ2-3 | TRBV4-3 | TGCGCCAGCAGCCAAATAGCGGGGGTTGAAGATACGCAGTATTTT | CASSQIAGVEDTQYF
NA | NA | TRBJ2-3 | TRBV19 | TGTGCCAGTAGTACGACCGGCACAGATACGCAGTATTTT | CASSTTGTDTQYF
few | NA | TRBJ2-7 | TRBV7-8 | TGTGCCAGCAGCGATCGGACTCACGGGAACGAGCAGTACTTC | CASSDRTHGNEQYF
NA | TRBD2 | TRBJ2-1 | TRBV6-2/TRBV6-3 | TGTGCCAGCAACCCTTTAGCGGGGGGCAGGAGCTCCTACAATGAGCAGTTCTTC | CASNPLAGGRSSYNEQFF
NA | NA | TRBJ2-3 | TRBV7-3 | TGTGCCAGCAGCTTCGGGGGAACTAGCACAGATACGCAGTATTTT | CASSFGGTSTDTQYF
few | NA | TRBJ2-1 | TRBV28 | TGTGCCAGCATCGAGGGGCTCAGCTCCTACAATGAGCAGTTCTTC | CASIEGLSSYNEQFF
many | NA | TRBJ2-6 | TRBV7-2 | TGTGCCAGCAGTCGAGGGGGATCTGGGGCCAACGTCCTGACTTTC | CASSRGGSGANVLTF
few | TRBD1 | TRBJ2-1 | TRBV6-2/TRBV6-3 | TGTGCCAGCAGTTCTAGGGACAGGGGCAACAATGAGCAGTTCTTC | CASSSRDRGNNEQFF
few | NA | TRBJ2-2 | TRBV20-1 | TGCAGTGCTAGAACTCAAGGGGGCACCGGGGAGCTGTTTTTT | CSARTQGGTGELFF
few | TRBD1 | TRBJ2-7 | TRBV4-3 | TGCGCCAGCAGCCTAACTCTACGGGACAGTAGCGAGCAGTACTTC | CASSLTLRDSSEQYF
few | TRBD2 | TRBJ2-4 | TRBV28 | TGTGCCAGCAGTCTAGGACTAGCGGGGGGCCTAGCCAAAAACATTCAGTACTTC | CASSLGLAGGLAKNIQYF
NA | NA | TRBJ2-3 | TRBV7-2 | TGTGCCAGCAGCCCCCTGGGTTTTGGCACAGATACGCAGTATTTT | CASSPLGFGTDTQYF
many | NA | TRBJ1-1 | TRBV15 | TGTGCCACCAGCAGAGGTCGGCTCCCGAACACTGAAGCTTTCTTT | CATSRGRLPNTEAFF
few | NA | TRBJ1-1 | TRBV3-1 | TGTGCCAGCAGCCCTTCCGGGGCCAGAGGCACTGAAGCTTTCTTT | CASSPSGARGTEAFF
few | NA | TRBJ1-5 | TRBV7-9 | TGTGCCAGCAGCTTCGACAGCTCCAATCAGCCCCAGCATTTT | CASSFDSSNQPQHF
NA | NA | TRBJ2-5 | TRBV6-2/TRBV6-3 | TGTGCCAGCGGACGGCGGATTAAAGAGACCCAGTACTTC | CASGRRIKETQYF
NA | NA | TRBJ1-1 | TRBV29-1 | TGCAGCGTTGAAGTGGGACAGAACACTGAAGCTTTCTTT | CSVEVGQNTEAFF
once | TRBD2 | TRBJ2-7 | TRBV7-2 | TGTGCCAGCAGCTTAGCTTCGAGCGGGGGGCGGCACGAGCAGTGCTTC | CASSLASSGGRHEQCF
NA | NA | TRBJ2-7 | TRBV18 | TGTGCCAGCTCACCGGCCGGTTCCTACGAGCAGTACTTC | CASSPAGSYEQYF
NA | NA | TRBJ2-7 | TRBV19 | TGTGCCAGTAGTACCCAGGGAGGTTCCTACGAGCAGTACTTC | CASSTQGGSYEQYF
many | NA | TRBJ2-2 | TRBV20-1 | TGCAGTGCTAGTGGACCCGACACCGGGGAGCTGTTTTTT | CSASGPDTGELFF
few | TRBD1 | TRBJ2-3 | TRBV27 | TGTGCCAGCAGGAAGGGACAGGGTGCAGATACGCAGTATTTT | CASRKGQGADTQYF
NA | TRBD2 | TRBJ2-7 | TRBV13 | TGTGCCAGCAGCCTCAGACTAGCGGGAGTTGAGCAGTACTTC | CASSLRLAGVEQYF
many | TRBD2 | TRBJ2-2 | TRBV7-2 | TGTGCCAGCAGCTTGGGGACTAGCGGTTATACCGGGGAGCTGTTTTTT | CASSLGTSGYTGELFF
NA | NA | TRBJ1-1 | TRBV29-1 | TGCAGCGTTGATAGGGAGGCGGTCACTGAAGCTTTCTTT | CSVDREAVTEAFF
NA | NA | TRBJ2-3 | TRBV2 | TGTGCCAGCAACGGCCAGCGCACAGATACGCAGTATTTT | CASNGQRTDTQYF
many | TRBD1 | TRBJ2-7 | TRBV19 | TGTGCCAGCAGCCTACCGGGGACAGGGCACTACGAGCAGTACTTC | CASSLPGTGHYEQYF
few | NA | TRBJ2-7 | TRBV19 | TGTGCCAGTAGTGATTCGGGAAGCCTCTCCTACGAGCAGTACTTC | CASSDSGSLSYEQYF
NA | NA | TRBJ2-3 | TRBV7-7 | TGTGCCAGCAGCGCCGCCCAGGGAGCAGATACGCAGTATTTT | CASSAAQGADTQYF
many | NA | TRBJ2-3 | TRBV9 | TGTGCCAGCAGCGTCAGGGGTAGGGATACGCAGTATTTT | CASSVRGRDTQYF
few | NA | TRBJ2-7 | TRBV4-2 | TGTGCCAGCAGCCAAGGAGACAGAACCTACGAGCAGTACTTC | CASSQGDRTYEQYF
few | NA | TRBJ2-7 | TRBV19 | TGTGCCAGTAGTCCCAACCCCTACGAGCAGTACTTC | CASSPNPYEQYF
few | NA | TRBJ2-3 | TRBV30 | TGTGCCTGGAGTGGGACGGGACGTTACACAGATACGCAGTATTTT | CAWSGTGRYTDTQYF
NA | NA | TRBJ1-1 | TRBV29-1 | TGCAGCGTTGAAGTTACAGGGTCTGAAGCTTTCTTT | CSVEVTGSEAFF
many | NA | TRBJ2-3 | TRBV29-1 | TGCAGCGCCGGAACAGGGCTTACAGATACGCAGTATTTT | CSAGTGLTDTQYF
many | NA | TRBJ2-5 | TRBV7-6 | TGTGCCAGCAGCCGGGCCCTAGAGACCCAGTACTTC | CASSRALETQYF
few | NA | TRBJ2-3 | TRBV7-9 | TGTGCCAGCGCTAGCACAGATACGCAGTATTTT | CASASTDTQYF
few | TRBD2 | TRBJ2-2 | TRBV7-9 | TGTGCCAGCAGCGTCGCGGGGGGGCTGAAAACCGGGGAGCTGTTTTTT | CASSVAGGLKTGELFF
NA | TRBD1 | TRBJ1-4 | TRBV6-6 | TGTGCCGCTAGAAGGGGGACAGGGGATGAAAAACTGTTTTTT | CAARRGTGDEKLFF
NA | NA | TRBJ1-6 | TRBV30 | TGTGCCTGGAGTCTCGGGTATGGGGGGCCACCCCTCCACTTT | CAWSLGYGGPPLHF
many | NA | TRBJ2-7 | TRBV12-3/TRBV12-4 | TGTGCCAGCAGTTTGCGAAGGGGACAACCGCTCCCATACGAGCAGTACTTC | CASSLRRGQPLPYEQYF
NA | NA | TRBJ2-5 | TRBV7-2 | TGTGCCAGCAGCTTAGCGGGGCTAGCGACTCAAGAGACCCAGTACTTC | CASSLAGLATQETQYF
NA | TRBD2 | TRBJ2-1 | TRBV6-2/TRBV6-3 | TGTGCCAGCCGTCGGCGAAGCGGGGGGGCCTGGGATGAGCAGTTCTTC | CASRRRSGGAWDEQFF
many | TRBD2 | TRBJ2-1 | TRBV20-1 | TGCAGTGGACTAGCGGGGAACAATGAGCAGTTCTTC | CSGLAGNNEQFF
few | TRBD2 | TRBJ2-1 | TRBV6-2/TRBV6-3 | TGTGCCAGCAGTCTTCCGGCTAGCGGGAGCTTAAATGAGCAGTTCTTC | CASSLPASGSLNEQFF
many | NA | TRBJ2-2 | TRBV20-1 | TGCAGTGCCGGGAGCGGCAAACTGAACACCGGGGAGCTGTTTTTT | CSAGSGKLNTGELFF
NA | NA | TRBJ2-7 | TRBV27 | TGTGCCAGCTCCGTAAGGGGTAGCGAGTCCTACGAGCAGTACTTC | CASSVRGSESYEQYF
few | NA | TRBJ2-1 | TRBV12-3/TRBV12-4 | TGTGCCAGCAGCCCGGGAACCTACAATGAGCAGTTCTTC | CASSPGTYNEQFF
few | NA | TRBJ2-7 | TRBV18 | TGTGCCAGCTCACCAGGTCTGGAATCCTACGAGCAGTACTTC | CASSPGLESYEQYF